Sequencing of this TCR beta chain was carried out in a study of a mutant IDH1 vaccine in newly diagnosed glioma (dated by TCRdb to the early 2020s). Study-wide context: Of the 32 patients who were treated, about 60% were male and about 40% were female, and the mean age was approximately 40 years. Prior to enrollment, patients had been given standard therapy consisting of radiotherapy alone, temozolomide alone, or radiochemotherapy with temozolomide, with the combination given to most patients. Peripheral blood samples were drawn at six visits, namely V03 (baseline), V05, V07, V10, V12 and V13. Longitudinal TCRB deep sequencing was done for 25 to 30 treated patients, wherever samples were available for exploratory analyses.

The library was built by means of the immunoSEQ multiplex PCR assay. Rearranged TCR beta chain sequences were amplified using the hsTCRB Kit according to the manufacturer's protocol. Sequencing of TCRB libraries was carried out on an Illumina MiSeq. Concerning the study's data processing: The kit vendor's proprietary platform handled demultiplexing, trimming and gene mapping. The table was pulled from immuneACCESS by TCRdb, which kept in-frame rearrangements only. Such tables lose some clones; where checked, under half of the loss comes from unresolved V genes, and the rest has no known cause. D and trimming come from the DNA, and the V and J calls and clone size come from that table. The sample table records around 54,000 clones; 80% to 90% of these occur just once. Around 21% of the sample is taken by the ten largest. Explained via the paper, the time point label denotes: baseline, week 1 (first vaccination visit). The treatment or condition label of this sample denotes: pre-vaccination baseline after standard-of-care therapy. All donors had newly diagnosed IDH1-mutant astrocytomas of WHO grade 3 or 4 that showed loss of nuclear ATRX. The samples were drawn from NOA16, a multicentre, single-arm, open-label phase I trial in Germany that tested a mutant IDH1 peptide vaccine in humans for the first time. Visit V03 blood draws served as the baseline sample for immunogenicity testing. Genomic DNA for TCRB sequencing was extracted from EDTA blood using the DNeasy Blood and Tissue Kit.

General conclusions and limits of the study: Selection of PBMC samples for TCRB deep sequencing was based on availability. Pseudoprogression appeared unrelated to alterations in the top peripheral T cell clonotypes detected by TCRB sequencing. Immune responses induced by the vaccine were seen in approximately 93% of patients across multiple MHC alleles. The authors stated that sample limitations prevented analyses of patient blood samples from being reproduced.

A word on this clone: The antigen it recognizes is unknown. Base qualities were left out, and no much larger clone turns up one base away.

The specimen comprised PBMCs, sampled from a glioma patient treated with radiotherapy, temozolomide or both. The sequence came from a young man with glioma.

In nucleotide form, the sequence is TGTGCCAGCTCACCACCGTCGGAGACCCAGTACTTC. Its translation is CASSPPSETQYF. The rearrangement combines TRBV18 with TRBJ2-5; no D gene can be assigned with confidence. Trimming at the junction amounts to 0 bases on V and 5 bases on J, and the germline ends lie 4 bases apart. From the cysteine through the phenylalanine, the CDR3 covers 12 amino acids. Here the CDR3 DNA is all that survives: 36 bases in frame from base 1. CDR1 and CDR2 (KGHSH, LQKENI) derive from the germline V gene.